Following are 19 T cell receptor beta chains from one sample sequenced in a study of Graves' ophthalmopathy and Graves' hyperthyroidism. Beta-chain TCR CDR3 regions were amplified from RNA transcripts. RT-PCR in the first round used HTBI primers; a second-round multiplex PCR followed. TCRdb re-analysed the multiplex PCR reads in MiXCR, keeping a single row per CDR3 protein. The profile shows approximately 640,000 distinct CDR3 sequences, over 40% of them singletons. The material sequenced was peripheral blood. Receptor source: an adult man with Graves' ophthalmopathy.

This chain connects TRBV7-2 to TRBJ1-5, with D tentatively TRBD1 (6 bases). V was shortened by 1 base and J by 2 bases, with 12 bases between the two germline ends. The CDR3 totals 16 residues. The germline V gene encodes CDR1 SGHTA and CDR2 FQGNSA. CDR3 nucleotides: TGTGCCAGCAGCTTAGGGGGGGCAGGGGGCAATCAGCCCCAGCATTTT. Its protein is CASSLGGAGGNQPQHF.

This clonotype was recorded at least ten times. The chain has TRBV5-1 and TRBJ1-3; TRBD1 is a possible D gene (6 bases). Germline loops: CDR1 SGHRS, CDR2 YFSETQ. V was cut by 4 bases and J by 0 bases, with 11 bases left in between. This CDR3 region has 15 residues. In DNA, the CDR3 is TGCGCCAGCAGCACGACAGGCACCTCTGGAAACACCATATATTTT. This encodes CASSTTGTSGNTIYF.

The table lists this clonotype with many counts. The chain uses TRBV19 and TRBJ1-4, with 9 nucleotides matching TRBD1. The CDR3 sequence is 14 residues long. Germline CDR1 LNHDA, CDR2 SQIVND (reference sequence). V was clipped by 3 bases and J by 7 bases; unmatched bases: 3. The CDR3 DNA reads TGTGCCAGTAGTATGGGACAGGGAACTGAAAAACTGTTTTTT. It yields the protein CASSMGQGTEKLFF.

This clonotype came up many times. The gene calls are TRBV12-3 or TRBV12-4 and TRBJ1-5, with 8 bases aligning to TRBD1. CDR3 size: 16 residues. V gave up 2 bases and J gave up 7 bases; unmatched junction bases: 10. The CDR3 region is CASSLSPGQGGQPQHF. The CDR3 nucleotides read TGTGCCAGCAGTTTATCCCCAGGACAGGGAGGGCAGCCCCAGCATTTT.

The V call is TRBV7-8, the J call TRBJ2-7; D remains unclear. This CDR3 comprises 14 residues. Germline V gene lookup returns CDR1 SGHVS and CDR2 FQNEAQ. V lost 5 bases and J lost 7, with 18 bases in between. The CDR3 loop is CASSQDRVSNEQYF. In nucleotides, the CDR3 is TGTGCCAGCAGCCAAGATCGGGTGAGCAATGAGCAGTACTTC.

This sequence joins TRBV29-1 and TRBJ2-7, with D possibly TRBD2 on 5 matching bases. Trimming shortened V by 8 bases and J by 3 bases, and 14 bases separated the two germline ends. The germline V gene has CDR1 SQVTM and CDR2 ANQGSEA. The CDR3 is made up of 12 amino acids. In DNA form, the CDR3 reads TGCAGCCAAGAGGGCCGGATCTACGAGCAGTACTTC. Its protein product is CSQEGRIYEQYF.

This clonotype occurred a few times. The chain links TRBV4-3 to TRBJ1-6; D is perhaps TRBD1 (5 bases). The V end lost 0 bases, the J end lost 10 bases, and 16 bases lay between the germline ends. This CDR3 is 16 amino acids long. The germline V gene encodes CDR1 LGHNA and CDR2 YSLEER. Here the CDR3 reads CASSQDLGVGSSPLHF. CDR3 in DNA: TGCGCCAGCAGCCAAGATCTAGGGGTTGGAAGCTCACCCCTCCACTTT.

This chain joins TRBV7-2 and TRBJ2-2; 10 nucleotides align to TRBD2. Trimming cost V 3 bases and J 3 bases; bases outside gene matches: 7. This CDR3 is 17 amino acids long. Germline V gives CDR1 SGHTA, CDR2 FQGNSA. The CDR3 coding sequence is TGTGCCAGCAGCTTGGCGGTAACTAGCGGGGACACCGGGGAGCTGTTTTTT. It translates to CASSLAVTSGDTGELFF.

In this sample, this clonotype turned up a few times. The chain has TRBV9 and TRBJ2-2, with 10 nucleotides matching TRBD2. The CDR3 consists of 15 residues. CDR1 SGDLS and CDR2 YYNGEE come from the germline V gene. J gave up 8 bases and V 3 bases, and 7 bases lay outside the gene matches. The DNA of the CDR3 is TGTGCCAGCAGCGGAGGGACTAGCGTAATAGGGGAGCTGTTTTTT. The encoded protein is CASSGGTSVIGELFF.

Of note for this clonotype: Without the conserved terminal phenylalanine or tryptophan, this CDR3 likely stems from a read error. The DNA is left out, because the CDR3 cannot be placed on it with certainty; the CDR3 is given as TCRdb lists it. V gene TRBV7-3 combines with J gene TRBJ2-2; the table's D gene call, TRBD1, was not cross checked with the DNA. The CDR3 totals 15 residues, both ends included. Germline loops: CDR1 SGHTA, CDR2 FQGTGA. CDR3: CASSPGQVEHRGADS.

The J gene is TRBJ2-7, the V gene TRBV10-3; TRBD1 matches 7 bases. This CDR3 has 15 amino acids. Trimming at V came to 5 bases and at J to 1 base, leaving 8 bases not matched to a gene. Germline V gene lookup returns CDR1 ENHRY and CDR2 SYGVKD. This CDR3 reads CAISSTGETSYEQYF. Written as DNA, the CDR3 is TGTGCCATCAGTTCCACAGGGGAGACATCCTACGAGCAGTACTTC.

This clonotype was counted many times. This rearrangement joins TRBV9 to TRBJ1-1; no firm D call. Germline values: CDR1 SGDLS, CDR2 YYNGEE. Trimming removed 2 bases from V and 1 base from J, with 6 bases in between. The CDR3 is 13 residues long. The CDR3 reads CASSVEQNTEAFF. Written as DNA, the CDR3 is TGTGCCAGCAGCGTGGAACAGAACACTGAAGCTTTCTTT.

This clonotype was seen repeatedly, ten times or more. This chain joins TRBV12-3 or TRBV12-4 and TRBJ1-4; TRBD1 matches at 8 bases. The junction had 6 bases not matched to a gene; V was cut back by 6 bases and J by 6 bases. This CDR3 is 14 amino acids long. CDR3 nucleotides: TGTGCCAGCAGGGTCAGGGGGCGGTATGAAAAACTGTTTTTT. It codes for CASRVRGRYEKLFF.

J is TRBJ2-2 and V is TRBV24-1; 8 bases match TRBD2. The CDR3 totals 16 residues. Germline-derived CDR1 and CDR2 are KGHDR and SFDVKD. Trimming took 11 bases from V and 5 from J; bases not matched to a gene: 15. The CDR3 coding sequence is TGTGCCAGCAGCCAAGTGGAGCGGGGGTTGACCGGGGAGCTGTTTTTT. Encoded protein: CASSQVERGLTGELFF.

This clonotype was counted many times. This chain links TRBV5-1 with TRBJ2-5; a weak D match, TRBD2 (7 bases). The ends were cut back, 5 bases at V and 4 bases at J, with 18 bases in the middle. This CDR3 region has 15 residues. The V gene's germline CDR1 is SGHRS and CDR2 YFSETQ. CDR3 sequence: CASRTVGGAGETQYF. The DNA of the CDR3 is TGCGCCAGCAGGACCGTTGGGGGGGCAGGAGAGACCCAGTACTTC.

Worth noting for this clonotype: One base away lies a much larger clone, so this may be a sequencing read error. The gene calls are TRBV20-1 and TRBJ2-7; 7 bases are a match to TRBD1. Germline V gene data show CDR1 as DFQATT and CDR2 as SNEGSKA (reference sequence). This CDR3 comprises 15 residues. The CDR3 loop is CGARGGGPRGLEQYF. The CDR3 DNA follows: TGCGGTGCTAGAGGGGGCGGACCTCGAGGTTTGGAGCAGTACTTC.

In this sample, this clonotype turned up a few times. The J gene is TRBJ2-5, the V gene TRBV9; D is unclear. Deletions cut 4 bases from V and 5 bases from J, with 18 bases between. Germline V CDR1 and CDR2: SGDLS, YYNGEE. This CDR3 spans 15 amino acids. CDR3 loop: CASSQVDPLSETQYF. The CDR3, as DNA: TGTGCCAGCAGCCAAGTTGACCCCCTATCGGAGACCCAGTACTTC.

This clonotype was observed many times. The genes are TRBV6-6 and TRBJ1-4; D is unclear. Germline V lookup: CDR1 MNHNY, CDR2 SVGAGI (reference sequence). This CDR3 has 14 residues. Trimming took off 2 bases at V and 8 bases at J, with 12 bases between the two ends. CDR3 in amino acids: CASSYGGVWEKLFF. The CDR3, as DNA: TGTGCCAGCAGTTACGGAGGCGTTTGGGAAAAACTGTTTTTT.

This clonotype has at least ten counts. This chain links TRBV10-3 with TRBJ1-2; 9 bases fit TRBD1. V gave up 5 bases and J gave up 6 bases; unmatched junction bases: 1. Germline values: CDR1 ENHRY, CDR2 SYGVKD. The CDR3 has 12 amino acids. The CDR3 DNA reads TGTGCCATCAGTAGGACAGGGGATGGCTACACCTTC. Its protein product is CAISRTGDGYTF.